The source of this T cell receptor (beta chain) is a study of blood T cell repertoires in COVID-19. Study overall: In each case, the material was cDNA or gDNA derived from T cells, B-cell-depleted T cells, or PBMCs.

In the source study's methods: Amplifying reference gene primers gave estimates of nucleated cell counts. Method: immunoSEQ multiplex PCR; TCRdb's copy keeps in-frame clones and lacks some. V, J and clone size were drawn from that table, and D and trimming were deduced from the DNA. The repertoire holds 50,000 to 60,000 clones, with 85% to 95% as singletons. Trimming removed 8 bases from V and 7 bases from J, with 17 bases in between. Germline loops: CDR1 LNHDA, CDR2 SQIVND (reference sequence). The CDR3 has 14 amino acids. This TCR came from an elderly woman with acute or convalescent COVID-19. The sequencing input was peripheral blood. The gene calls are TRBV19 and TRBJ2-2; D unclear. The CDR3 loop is CASSPGPLGGELFF. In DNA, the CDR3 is TGTGCCAGTTCTCCGGGTCCCTTGGGCGGGGAGCTGTTTTTT.